The rows below give T cell receptor beta chains drawn from one sample of a study of ipilimumab plus nivolumab after autologous stem cell transplantation. TCRdb keeps only in-frame clones here, not all; method: immunoSEQ multiplex PCR. The sample yields approximately 84,000 clones, under 85% seen once. Sample: PBMCs, taken in a trial of ipilimumab plus nivolumab as post-transplant consolidation. The receptors shown here come from a male donor with diffuse large B-cell lymphoma. Each CDR3 is given with its conserved first and last residue. Each record gives: clone size, D gene, J gene, V gene, CDR3 DNA, CDR3 protein. A D gene is named only where the DNA matches it firmly. Clone sizes are given selectively: once, few, many, or a class where the clone is expanded.

size: NA; D: NA; J: TRBJ1-2; V: TRBV4-3; DNA: TGCGCCAGCAGCCAATCTCTTGGGGGGGGCTACACCTTC; CDR3: CASSQSLGGGYTF
size: NA; D: TRBD2; J: TRBJ2-3; V: TRBV6-5; DNA: TGTGCCAGCAGTTATCGCGGGGGGCGCCAGGGCGGGCAGTATTTT; CDR3: CASSYRGGRQGGQYF
size: few; D: TRBD1; J: TRBJ1-6; V: TRBV2; DNA: TGTGCCAGCGTCGGGCAGGGGGCTGTCAATTCACCCCTCCACTTT; CDR3: CASVGQGAVNSPLHF
size: NA; D: NA; J: TRBJ1-1; V: TRBV6-4; DNA: TGTGCCAGCAGTGACAGGGGGAGGACTGAAGCTTTCTTT; CDR3: CASSDRGRTEAFF
size: once; D: TRBD1; J: TRBJ2-7; V: TRBV5-4; DNA: TGTGCCAGCAGATCGGACAGGGCCTACGAGCAGTACTTC; CDR3: CASRSDRAYEQYF
size: NA; D: NA; J: TRBJ1-1; V: TRBV2; DNA: TGTGCCAGCAGTGAATGGGGGGCGCCCACTGAAGCTTTCTTT; CDR3: CASSEWGAPTEAFF
size: NA; D: TRBD2; J: TRBJ2-7; V: TRBV7-2; DNA: TGTGCCAGCAGCTTAGTAGGGACTAGCGGGGGGGCGGTCAACGAGCAGTACTTC; CDR3: CASSLVGTSGGAVNEQYF
size: NA; D: NA; J: TRBJ1-4; V: TRBV21-1; DNA: TGTGCCAGCAGCAAAGCCAGAGTGGGCCAGGGGCCCGCAACTAATGAAAAACTGTTTTTT; CDR3: CASSKARVGQGPATNEKLFF
size: NA; D: NA; J: TRBJ2-2; V: TRBV7-9; DNA: TGTGCCAGCAGCCCCATTCCCGGGGAGCTGTTTTTT; CDR3: CASSPIPGELFF
size: NA; D: NA; J: TRBJ2-7; V: TRBV6-5; DNA: TGTGCCAGCAGTTACTCGGGTAGGGCCTACGAGCAGTACTTC; CDR3: CASSYSGRAYEQYF
size: once; D: NA; J: TRBJ1-2; V: TRBV9; DNA: TGTGCCAGCAGCGAGGGAAGCCCGGGAGACTCCAGGAGGGGCTACACCTTC; CDR3: CASSEGSPGDSRRGYTF
size: NA; D: TRBD1; J: TRBJ2-1; V: TRBV27; DNA: TGTGCCAGCAGACCGAACCGGGACAGGTACTACAATGAGCAGTTCTTC; CDR3: CASRPNRDRYYNEQFF
size: NA; D: NA; J: TRBJ2-5; V: TRBV29-1; DNA: TGCAGCGTGAAGGGAGCAGGGCAAGAGACCCAGTACTTC; CDR3: CSVKGAGQETQYF
size: once; D: TRBD1; J: TRBJ1-2; V: TRBV18; DNA: TGTGCCAGCTCAGGACAGGGCCCTAACTATGGCTACACCTTC; CDR3: CASSGQGPNYGYTF
size: NA; D: TRBD2; J: TRBJ2-7; V: TRBV7-8; DNA: TGTGCCAGCAGCCCGTTAGCGGGGGTCACCTACGAGCAGTACTTC; CDR3: CASSPLAGVTYEQYF
size: NA; D: TRBD1; J: TRBJ1-2; V: TRBV19; DNA: TGTGCCAGTACGGACAGGACTAACTATGGCTACACCTTC; CDR3: CASTDRTNYGYTF
size: NA; D: TRBD2; J: TRBJ2-3; V: TRBV9; DNA: TGTGCCAGCAGCGCGGGGGGTTCCACAGATACGCAGTATTTT; CDR3: CASSAGGSTDTQYF
size: NA; D: NA; J: TRBJ2-7; V: TRBV7-9; DNA: TGTGCCAGCAGCTCCCCCGGGAGATCCTACGAGCAGTACTTC; CDR3: CASSSPGRSYEQYF